Detailed here is one T cell receptor (beta chain). As yet, its antigen is unknown. The CDR3 consists of 15 residues. Trimming cost V 4 bases and J 3 bases; bases outside gene matches: 8. CDR1 and CDR2 from the germline V gene are LNHDA and SQIVND (reference sequence). The data originate from a study of cytotoxic CD8 clonotypes in ibrutinib-treated CLL. About the study: Response samples came after a median 12 months of treatment, range 6 to 36. Regarding the study as a whole: Patients had baseline clonality above age-matched healthy donors, and this clonality moved with circulating CD8+ T-cell counts. Public clonotypes occurred uncommonly; on treatment, they contracted or remained stable.

Depth targeted 1 in 200,000 to 1 in 1 million T cells, averaging roughly 9.3x coverage per clonotype. Clones were sequenced by immunoSEQ multiplex PCR, and TCRdb holds only the in-frame ones, with some missing. The table lists approximately 340,000 clones, under 70% of them singletons, with around 6.3% in the top ten. The sample here was PBMCs, taken after 36 months of ibrutinib treatment. The genes are TRBV19 and TRBJ1-2; 7 bases are a match to TRBD1. This clonotype originated in a human donor with chronic lymphocytic leukemia. The CDR3 here is CASSTPPTGDYGYTF. Here the CDR3 DNA reads TGTGCCAGTAGTACACCCCCCACAGGGGACTATGGCTACACCTTC.